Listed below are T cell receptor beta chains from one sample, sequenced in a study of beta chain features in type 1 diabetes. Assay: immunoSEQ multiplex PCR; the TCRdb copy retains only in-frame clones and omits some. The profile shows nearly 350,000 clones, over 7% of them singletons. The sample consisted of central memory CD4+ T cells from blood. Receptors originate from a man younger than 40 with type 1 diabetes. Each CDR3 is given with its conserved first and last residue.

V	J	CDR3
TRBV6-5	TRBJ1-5	CASSLDGNQPQHF
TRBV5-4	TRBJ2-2	CASSLDRLAVPGELFF
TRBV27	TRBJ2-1	CATPGLDEQFF
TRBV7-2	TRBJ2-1	CASSPRDYIIHEQFF
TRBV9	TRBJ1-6	CASGGRDSPLHF
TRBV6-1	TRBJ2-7	CASSSGGAGYEQYF
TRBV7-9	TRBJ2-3	CASSLFRDPTDTQYF
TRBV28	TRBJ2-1	CASSSLEGGTYNEQFF
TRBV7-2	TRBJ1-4	CASSLATQPGWEKLFF
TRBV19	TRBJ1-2	CASSYSDYGYTF
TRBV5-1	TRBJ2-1	CASSLEPRDSYNEQFF
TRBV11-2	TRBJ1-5	CASSLGFQNQPQHF
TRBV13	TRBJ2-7	CASSLDGGPYEQYF
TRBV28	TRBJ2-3	CASSRSGGRSTDTQYF
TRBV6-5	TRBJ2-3	CASSTPPDTQYF
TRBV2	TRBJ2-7	CASSQRAPGSYEQYF
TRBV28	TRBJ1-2	CASLTGITPYGYTF
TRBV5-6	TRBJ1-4	CASSGTATNEKLFF
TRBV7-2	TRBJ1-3	CASSLVAGTIYF
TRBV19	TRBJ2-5	CASSNTLGETQYF
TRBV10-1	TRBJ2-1	CASSTSGGAWEQFF
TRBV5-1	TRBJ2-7	CASSDRGSVSYEQYF
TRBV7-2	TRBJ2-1	CASSLVRVGIDEQFF
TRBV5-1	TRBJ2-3	CASSSGGDATQYF
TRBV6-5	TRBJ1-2	CASSYRGESSNYGYTF
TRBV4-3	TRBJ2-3	CASSPGSTDTQYF
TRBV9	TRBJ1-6	CASSVVGSGTNNSPLHF
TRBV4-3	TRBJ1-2	CASSQDHQGGGYTF
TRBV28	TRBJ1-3	CASRPGQRGNTIYF
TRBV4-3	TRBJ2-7	CASSPTGGTYEQYF
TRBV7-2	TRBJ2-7	CASSLAPIGRGSYEQYF
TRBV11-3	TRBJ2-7	CASSLDLRREQYF
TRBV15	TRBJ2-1	CATSRDLGLSYNEQFF
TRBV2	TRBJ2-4	CASSQRAASGKLAKNIQYF
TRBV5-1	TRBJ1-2	CASSPWEGIGYGYTF
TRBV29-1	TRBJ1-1	CSVEVMNLGRVNTEAFF
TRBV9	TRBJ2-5	CASSVVRQKMETQYF
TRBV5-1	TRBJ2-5	CASSLASGGTETQYF
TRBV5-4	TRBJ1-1	CASSFWDTEAFF
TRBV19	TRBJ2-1	CASSIQSDDNEQFF
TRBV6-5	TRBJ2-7	CASKWAGAYEQYF
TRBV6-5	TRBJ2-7	CASSFENEQYF
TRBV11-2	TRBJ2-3	CASSLLGTAGSDTQYF
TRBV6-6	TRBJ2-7	CASSYLQGAEQYF
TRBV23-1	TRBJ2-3	CASSRPKFTSTDTQYF
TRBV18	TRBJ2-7	CASSPQDLYEQYF